This note documents a single TCR beta chain sequence. The data belong to a study of control samples from healthy donors and cancer patients. Sequenced by immunoSEQ multiplex PCR; TCRdb stores in-frame clones only, minus some. The repertoire holds over 100,000 clones, with approximately 92% as singletons. V was clipped by 6 bases and J by 12 bases, with 15 bases between them. This CDR3 is built from 11 residues. Germline assignment: CDR1 DFQATT and CDR2 SNEGSKA (reference sequence). Sequencing was performed on blood. This receptor was identified in a woman aged 50 to 65 in good health. The V call is TRBV20-1, the J call TRBJ2-1; D may be TRBD1 or TRBD2 (5 bases each). As DNA, the CDR3 is TGCAGTGCCAAGGGACCGCCTGGGCAGTTCTTC. Translation gives CSAKGPPGQFF.